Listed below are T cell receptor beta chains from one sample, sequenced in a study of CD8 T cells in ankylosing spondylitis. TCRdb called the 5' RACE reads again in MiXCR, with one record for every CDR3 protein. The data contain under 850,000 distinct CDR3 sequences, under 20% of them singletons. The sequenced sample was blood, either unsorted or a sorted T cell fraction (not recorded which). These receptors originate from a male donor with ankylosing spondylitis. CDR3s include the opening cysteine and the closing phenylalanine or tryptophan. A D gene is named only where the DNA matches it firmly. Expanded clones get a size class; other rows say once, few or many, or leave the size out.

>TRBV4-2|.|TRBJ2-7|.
TGTGCCAGCAGCCTGGAAATGGACGGAGCCTACGAGCAGTACTTC
CASSLEMDGAYEQYF
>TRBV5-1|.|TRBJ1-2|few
TGCGCCAGCAGCGCGTCGGACCGAGCTAACTATGGCTACACCTTC
CASSASDRANYGYTF
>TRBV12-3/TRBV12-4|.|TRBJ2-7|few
TGTGCCAGCAGTTCTGGACTCACCCTCGGCGAGCAGTACTTC
CASSSGLTLGEQYF
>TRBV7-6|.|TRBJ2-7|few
TGTGCCAGCAGCTTCGAGGACAAGTACGAGCAGTACTTC
CASSFEDKYEQYF
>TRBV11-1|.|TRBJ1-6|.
TGTGCCAGCAGCTTAATGGTGAAACAGGGCGTCGACTCCTATAATTCACCCCTCCACTTT
CASSLMVKQGVDSYNSPLHF
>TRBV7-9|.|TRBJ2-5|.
TGTGCCAGCAGCTTAGGGGCAGTGAGGGAGACCCAGTACTTC
CASSLGAVRETQYF
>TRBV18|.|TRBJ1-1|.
TGTGCCAGCTCACCAACGGGGGTAGTTGCTGAAGCTTTCTTT
CASSPTGVVAEAFF
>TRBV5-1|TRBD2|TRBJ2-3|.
TGCGCCAGCAGCGTGACTAGCGGGAGAGATACGCAGTATTTT
CASSVTSGRDTQYF
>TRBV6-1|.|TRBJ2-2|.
TGTGCCAGCAGCGGAGACCTTTCTCCCGGGGAGCTGTTTTTT
CASSGDLSPGELFF
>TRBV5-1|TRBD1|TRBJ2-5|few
TGCGCCAGCAGCCTCTGGACAGGGACCCAAGAGACCCAGTACTTC
CASSLWTGTQETQYF
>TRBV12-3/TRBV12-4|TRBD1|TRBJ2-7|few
TGTGCCAGCACCCAGGACAGGGAGTACTACGAGCAGTACTTC
CASTQDREYYEQYF
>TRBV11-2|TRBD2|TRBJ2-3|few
TGTGCCAGCAGCCCGAGACTAGCGGGGGGGCCTAGGGATACGCAGTATTTT
CASSPRLAGGPRDTQYF
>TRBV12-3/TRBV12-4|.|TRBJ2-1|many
TGTGCCAGCAGTATTAACCAGGGTAACTACAATGAGCAGTTCTTC
CASSINQGNYNEQFF
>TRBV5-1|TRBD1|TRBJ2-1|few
TGCGCCAGCAGCTCCTGGGGACAGGTGTACAATGAGCAGTTCTTC
CASSSWGQVYNEQFF
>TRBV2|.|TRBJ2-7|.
TGTGCCAGCAGTGAATTCCGGGGACAAAACTACGAGCAGTACTTC
CASSEFRGQNYEQYF